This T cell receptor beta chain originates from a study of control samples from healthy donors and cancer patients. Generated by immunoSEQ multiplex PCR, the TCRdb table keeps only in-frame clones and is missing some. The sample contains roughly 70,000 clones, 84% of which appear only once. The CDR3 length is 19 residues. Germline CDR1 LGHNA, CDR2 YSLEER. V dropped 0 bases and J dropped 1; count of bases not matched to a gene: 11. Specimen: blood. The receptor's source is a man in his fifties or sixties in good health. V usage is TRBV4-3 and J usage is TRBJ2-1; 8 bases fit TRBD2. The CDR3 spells CASSQDPPRTSRSYNEQFF. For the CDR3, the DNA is TGCGCCAGCAGCCAAGACCCCCCGCGGACTAGCAGATCCTACAATGAGCAGTTCTTC.